This passage covers 19 T cell receptor beta chains from one sample sequenced in a study of T cell repertoires in cytomegalovirus infection. A single record per CDR3 protein comes from TCRdb applying MiXCR to the reads. In the table there are some 400,000 distinct CDR3 sequences, approximately 30% of which are singletons. The sample comprised PBMCs. All receptors derive from a human donor in good health (CMV status not recorded). Some clones in this sample may be carry-over from other donors' samples.

The CDR3 nucleotides read TGTGCCAGCAGTGAAGATCTTGCCCCTTATGGCTACACCTTC. It encodes CASSEDLAPYGYTF. V and J are TRBV6-1 and TRBJ1-2; no clear D. V lost 1 base and J 5 bases, leaving 11 bases between the germline ends. Germline V lookup: CDR1 MNHNS, CDR2 SASEGT. There are 14 residues in the CDR3.

The J gene is TRBJ1-2, the V gene TRBV7-9, with TRBD1 matching over 10 bases. CDR3 size: 14 residues. Germline CDR1 and CDR2: SEHNR and FQNEAQ (reference sequence). V lost 5 bases to trimming and J lost 6 bases; unmatched junction nucleotides: 6. In nucleotides, the CDR3 is TGTGCCAGCAGCCGTACCGGGACAGGGGATGGCTACACCTTC. Its protein product is CASSRTGTGDGYTF.

This clonotype was seen repeatedly, ten times or more. V gene TRBV12-3 or TRBV12-4 combines with J gene TRBJ2-3; D is undetermined. Between the trimmed V and J ends, which lost 3 bases and 5 bases, there was a span of 3 bases. CDR3 length: 11 residues. CDR3 nucleotides: TGTGCCAGCAGTTTTGGAGATACGCAGTATTTT. Residues: CASSFGDTQYF.

CDR3 in amino acids: CASSLYRNTGELFF. The CDR3 DNA is TGTGCCAGCAGCTTGTACAGGAACACCGGGGAGCTGTTTTTT. The V gene is TRBV7-6, the J gene TRBJ2-2, with D hard to call. Germline V CDR1 and CDR2: SGHVS, FNYEAQ. Trimming cost V 3 bases and J 1 base, with 6 bases left between them. This CDR3 spans 14 amino acids. Variable domain in full (rest from reference TRBV7-6 and TRBJ2-2): GAGVSQSPRYKVTKRGQDVALRCDPISGHVSLYWYRQALGQGPEFLTYFNYEAQQDKSGLPNDRFSAERPEGSISTLTIQRTEQRDSAMYRCASSLYRNTGELFFGEGSRLTVL.

This clonotype was seen many times. The chain joins TRBV7-8 to TRBJ2-5; 9 bases agree with TRBD2. CDR1 and CDR2 from the germline V gene are SGHVS and FQNEAQ. With V trimmed by 4 bases and J by 5 bases, 8 bases remained unmatched. This CDR3 is built from 15 residues. The CDR3 DNA follows: TGTGCCAGCAGCTCAATAGCGGGGGCCGGGGAGACCCAGTACTTC. Encoded protein: CASSSIAGAGETQYF.

There are many counts of this clonotype. The rearrangement uses TRBV12-3 or TRBV12-4 and TRBJ1-2; D is possibly TRBD1 (6 bases). V lost 3 bases to trimming and J lost 8 bases, with 19 bases between them. The length of the CDR3 is 15 residues. Here the CDR3 reads CASSLGGATLSGYTF. The DNA for the CDR3 is TGTGCCAGCAGTTTGGGGGGCGCGACGCTCTCCGGCTACACCTTC.

This sequence joins TRBV7-3 and TRBJ2-5; 9 bases match TRBD1. The CDR3 is 15 amino acids. The V gene's germline CDR1 is SGHTA and CDR2 FQGTGA. The trim removed 5 bases at V and 6 bases at J, leaving 10 bases unmatched. CDR3 DNA sequence: TGTGCCAGCAGCCGTGACAGGGGGAGAACGAAGACCCAGTACTTC. Translation: CASSRDRGRTKTQYF.

The sample holds one count of this clonotype. The chain employs TRBV20-1 and TRBJ2-1, with unresolved D. V was pared by 4 bases and J by 4 bases, with 14 bases between. Per the germline V gene, CDR1 is DFQATT and CDR2 is SNEGSKA (reference sequence). CDR3 length equals 14 residues. CDR3 in DNA: TGCAGTGCTATCTCTAGTTCCAGATACAATGAGCAGTTCTTC. It yields the protein CSAISSSRYNEQFF.

This clonotype was seen only a few times. V and J are TRBV6-6 and TRBJ2-3; 10 positions match TRBD2. V shed 8 bases, J shed 0 bases, and the junction held 11 bases outside the gene matches. The CDR3 consists of 17 residues. Germline V gives CDR1 MNHNY, CDR2 SVGAGI (reference sequence). This CDR3 is CASGKTSGIPSTDTQYF. CDR3 nucleotide sequence: TGTGCCAGCGGCAAAACTAGCGGGATACCTAGCACAGATACGCAGTATTTT.

Concerning this clonotype itself: This CDR3 is missing its conserved last phenylalanine or tryptophan, likely due to a read error. The rearrangement links TRBV12-3 or TRBV12-4 to TRBJ2-4; D call uncertain. CDR3 length: 13 residues. Trimming stripped 6 bases from V and 4 bases from J, with 10 bases between. The DNA of the CDR3 is TGTGCCAGCAGAAGCCGGGTTAAAAACATTCAGTACTTA. Translated, it gives CASRSRVKNIQYL.

This clonotype turned up a few times. The chain is built from TRBV5-1 and TRBJ1-1; D is possibly TRBD1 (5 bases). The germline CDR1 and CDR2 sequences are SGHRS and YFSETQ. The V gene lost 5 bases and the J gene lost 2 bases, with 16 bases spanning the gap. The CDR3 spans 15 residues. CDR3 amino acids: CASRSLRGINTEAFF. In nucleotides, the CDR3 is TGCGCCAGCAGGTCACTGAGGGGAATCAACACTGAAGCTTTCTTT. Drawing the rest from reference TRBV5-1 and TRBJ1-1, the complete variable domain is KAGVTQTPRYLIKTRGQQVTLSCSPISGHRSVSWYQQTPGQGLQFLFEYFSETQRNKGNFPGRFSGRQFSNSRSEMNVSTLELGDSALYLCASRSLRGINTEAFFGQGTRLTVV.

This clonotype was seen a handful of times. The chain has TRBV6-6 and TRBJ1-2, with 7 nucleotides matching TRBD1. This CDR3 is built from 15 residues. Germline V lookup: CDR1 MNHNY, CDR2 SVGAGI (reference sequence). J gave up 9 bases and V 0 bases, and 10 bases lay outside the gene matches. The CDR3 region is CASSYSTGTVKSYTF. CDR3 coding DNA: TGTGCCAGCAGTTACTCGACAGGGACGGTAAAAAGCTACACCTTC.

This clonotype showed up just a few times. The chain is built from TRBV28 and TRBJ2-1; D remains ambiguous. CDR1 MDHEN and CDR2 SYDVKM come from the germline V gene. The CDR3 consists of 13 residues. V was trimmed by 3 bases and J by 6 bases, leaving 9 bases between them. DNA of the CDR3: TGTGCCAGCAGTTTCGCAGTAACCAATGAGCAGTTCTTC. The encoded protein is CASSFAVTNEQFF.

The genes are TRBV20-1 and TRBJ1-4, with D perhaps TRBD1 (5 bases). The V gene lost 6 bases and the J gene lost 4 bases, with 9 bases spanning the gap. Germline V gene sequence: CDR1 DFQATT, CDR2 SNEGSKA (reference sequence). CDR3 length: 12 residues. The CDR3 reads CSALTDNEKLFF. The CDR3 region has the DNA TGCAGTGCCCTGACAGATAATGAAAAACTGTTTTTT.

The CDR3 DNA follows: TGTGCCAGCAGTTCTACAGGTGGCTACACCTTC. This translates into CASSSTGGYTF. This chain joins TRBV6-5 and TRBJ1-2; D is possibly TRBD1 (5 bases). The CDR3 is 11 amino acids. V dropped 4 bases and J dropped 7 bases, with 7 bases sitting between them. Germline CDR1 is MNHEY and CDR2 is SVGAGI.

The chain uses TRBV5-1 and TRBJ1-1; D is possibly TRBD1 (6 bases). This CDR3 contains 13 residues. Between the trimmed V and J ends, which lost 4 bases and 4 bases, there was a span of 11 bases. CDR1 is SGHRS and CDR2 is YFSETQ in the germline V gene. Here the CDR3 reads CASSQRQATEAFF. CDR3 DNA sequence: TGCGCCAGCAGCCAGAGACAGGCCACTGAAGCTTTCTTT.

Turning to this clonotype: This may stem from a read error, because a much larger clone lies one nucleotide away. The chain recombines TRBV7-2 with TRBJ2-2, with 9 bases lining up with TRBD2. In germline, CDR1 is SGHTA, CDR2 FQGNSA. The CDR3 runs to 18 residues. The CDR3: CASSLAWLAGMNTEELFF. The DNA of the CDR3 is TGTGCCAGCAGCTTAGCATGGCTAGCGGGGATGAACACCGAGGAGCTGTTTTTT.

This clonotype was picked up a small number of times. The chain recombines TRBV20-1 with TRBJ1-2, with D perhaps matching TRBD1 (6 bases). Deletions cut 0 bases from V and 6 bases from J, with 14 bases between. CDR3 length: 14 amino acids. Germline V gives CDR1 DFQATT, CDR2 SNEGSKA (reference sequence). CDR3 loop: CSARDGGRGNGYTF. DNA of the CDR3: TGCAGTGCTAGAGATGGGGGGAGGGGGAATGGCTACACCTTC.

The V and J genes are TRBV5-4 and TRBJ2-3, with a weak D call TRBD2 (5 bases). The CDR3 sequence is 16 residues long. V was trimmed by 0 bases and J by 1 base, leaving 12 bases between them. CDR1 and CDR2 from the germline V gene are SGHNT and YYREEE (reference sequence). The CDR3 sequence is CASSLAASSGTDTQYF. Here the CDR3 DNA reads TGTGCCAGCAGCTTGGCGGCTAGCTCGGGCACAGATACGCAGTATTTT.